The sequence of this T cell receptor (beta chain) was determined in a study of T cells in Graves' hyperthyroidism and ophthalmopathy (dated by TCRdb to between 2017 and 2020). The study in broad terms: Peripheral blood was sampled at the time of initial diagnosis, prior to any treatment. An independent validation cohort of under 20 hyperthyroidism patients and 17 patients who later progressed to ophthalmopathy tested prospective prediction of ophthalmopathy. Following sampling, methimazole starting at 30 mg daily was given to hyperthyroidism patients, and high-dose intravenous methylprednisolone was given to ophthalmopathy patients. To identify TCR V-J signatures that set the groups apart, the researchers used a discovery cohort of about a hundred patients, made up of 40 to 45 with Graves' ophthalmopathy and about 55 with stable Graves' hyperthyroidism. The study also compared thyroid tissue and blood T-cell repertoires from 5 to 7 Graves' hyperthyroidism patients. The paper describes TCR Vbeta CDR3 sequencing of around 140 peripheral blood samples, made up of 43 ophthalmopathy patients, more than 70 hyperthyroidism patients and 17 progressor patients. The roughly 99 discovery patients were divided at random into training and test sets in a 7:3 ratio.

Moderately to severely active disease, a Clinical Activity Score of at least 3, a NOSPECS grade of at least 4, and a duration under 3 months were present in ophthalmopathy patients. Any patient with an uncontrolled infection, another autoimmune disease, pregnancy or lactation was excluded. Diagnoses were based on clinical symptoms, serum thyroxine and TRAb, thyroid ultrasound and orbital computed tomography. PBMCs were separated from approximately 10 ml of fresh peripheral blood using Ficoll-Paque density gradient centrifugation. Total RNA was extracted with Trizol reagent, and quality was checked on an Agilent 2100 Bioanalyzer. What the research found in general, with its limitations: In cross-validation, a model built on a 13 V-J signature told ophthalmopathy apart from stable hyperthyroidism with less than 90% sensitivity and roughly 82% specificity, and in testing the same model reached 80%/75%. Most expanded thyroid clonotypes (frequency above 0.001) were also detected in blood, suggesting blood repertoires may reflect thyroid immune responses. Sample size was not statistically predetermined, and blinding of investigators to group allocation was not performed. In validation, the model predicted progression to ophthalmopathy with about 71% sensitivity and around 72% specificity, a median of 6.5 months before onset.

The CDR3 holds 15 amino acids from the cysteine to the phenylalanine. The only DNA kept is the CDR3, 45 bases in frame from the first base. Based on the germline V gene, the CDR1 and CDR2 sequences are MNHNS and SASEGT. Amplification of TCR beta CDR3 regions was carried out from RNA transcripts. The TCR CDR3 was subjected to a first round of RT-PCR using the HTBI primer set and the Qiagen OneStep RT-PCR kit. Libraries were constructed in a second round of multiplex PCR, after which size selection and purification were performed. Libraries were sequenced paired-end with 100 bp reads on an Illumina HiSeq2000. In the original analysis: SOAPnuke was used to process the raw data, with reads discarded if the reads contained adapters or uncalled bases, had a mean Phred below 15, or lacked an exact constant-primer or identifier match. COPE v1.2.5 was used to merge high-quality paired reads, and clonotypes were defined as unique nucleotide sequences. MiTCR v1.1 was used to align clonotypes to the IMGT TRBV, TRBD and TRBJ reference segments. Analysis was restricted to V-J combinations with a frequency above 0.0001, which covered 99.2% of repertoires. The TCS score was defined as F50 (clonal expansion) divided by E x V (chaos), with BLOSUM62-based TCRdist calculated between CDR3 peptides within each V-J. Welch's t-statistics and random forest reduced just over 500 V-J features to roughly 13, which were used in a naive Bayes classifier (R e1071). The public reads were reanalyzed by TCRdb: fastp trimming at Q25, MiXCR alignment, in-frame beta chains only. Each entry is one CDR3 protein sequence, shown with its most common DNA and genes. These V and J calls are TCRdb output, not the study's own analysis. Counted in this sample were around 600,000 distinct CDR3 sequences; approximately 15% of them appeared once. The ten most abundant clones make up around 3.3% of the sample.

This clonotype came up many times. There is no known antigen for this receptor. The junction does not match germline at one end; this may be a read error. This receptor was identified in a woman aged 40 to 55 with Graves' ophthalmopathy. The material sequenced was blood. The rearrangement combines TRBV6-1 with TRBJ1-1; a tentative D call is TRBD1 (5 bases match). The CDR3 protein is CASSPRQLATTEAFF. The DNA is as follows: TGCGCCAGCAGCCCACGACAGCTAGCGACCACTGAAGCTTTCTTT.